The present T cell receptor beta chain was sequenced within a study of T cells in localized non-small cell lung cancer. Sequencing was performed with immunoSEQ multiplex PCR; in TCRdb, only in-frame clones are kept and a portion is missing. The sample lists about 59,000 clones; 80% to 95% were seen once. This clone was seen once. The antigen is undetermined. The CDR3 totals 13 residues. The V and J ends lost 4 bases and 7 bases, in that order; junction bases with no gene match: 5. Germline V gives CDR1 SGHRS, CDR2 YFSETQ. The study, taken as a whole, reports: Higher T cell density in the blood was associated with longer overall survival, whereas higher adjacent-lung clonality associated with shorter survival.

The V and J genes are TRBV5-1 and TRBJ1-2; 9 bases are a match to TRBD1. The source was peripheral blood, collected before any cancer treatment. This TCR derives from a man aged 40-75 years with stage I lung adenocarcinoma. The chain's CDR3 is CASSNGQGFGYTF. CDR3 coding DNA: TGCGCCAGCAGCAACGGACAGGGGTTTGGCTACACCTTC.